The entry that follows covers one T cell receptor beta chain sequence. Its antigen is unknown. This sample is drawn from a study of blood T cells in healthy people across ages. Drawing of peripheral blood yielded 7.5 to 10 milliliters from each donor. Each sample used at least 7 million PBMCs. Study outcomes and limitations: TCR beta diversity per million T cells fell roughly linearly with age. Possibly confounding the expanded clonotype changes was the fact that donor CMV status was unknown.

Primed by a sample-barcoded 5' primer and a J-beta primer mix, a second PCR proceeded for about 7 to 11 cycles. MiXCR, applied by TCRdb to the 5' RACE reads, yields one record per CDR3 protein. The sample shows about 2 million distinct CDR3 sequences, about 50% of them seen only once. The receptor's source is a woman between 35 and 50 years old in good health. The specimen was blood.

The CDR3 nucleotides are TGTGCCAGCAGCAGGGACGGCCTCTACGAGCAGTACTTC. Its protein is CASSRDGLYEQYF. This chain uses TRBV2 with TRBJ2-7, with D perhaps being TRBD1 or TRBD2 (5 bases each). This CDR3 contains 13 residues. Between the trimmed V and J ends, which lost 6 bases and 3 bases, there was a span of 12 bases. Germline loops: CDR1 SNHLY, CDR2 FYNNEI.